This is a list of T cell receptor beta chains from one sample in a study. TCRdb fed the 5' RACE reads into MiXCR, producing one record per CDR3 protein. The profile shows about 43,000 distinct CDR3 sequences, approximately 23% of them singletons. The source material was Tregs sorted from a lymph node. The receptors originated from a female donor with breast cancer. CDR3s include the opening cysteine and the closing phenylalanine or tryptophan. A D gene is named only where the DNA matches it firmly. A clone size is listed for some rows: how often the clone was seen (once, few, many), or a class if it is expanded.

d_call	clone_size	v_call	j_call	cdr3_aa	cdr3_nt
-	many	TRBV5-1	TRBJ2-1	CASSERSSYNEQFF	TGCGCCAGCAGCGAACGGTCGTCCTACAATGAGCAGTTCTTC
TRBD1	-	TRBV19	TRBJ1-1	CASVNRGRTEAFF	TGTGCCAGTGTAAACAGGGGGCGGACTGAAGCTTTCTTT
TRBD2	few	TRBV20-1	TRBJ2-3	CSARDEGREEPRLPTDTQYF	TGCAGTGCTAGAGATGAGGGGCGGGAGGAGCCTCGCCTACCGACAGATACGCAGTATTTT
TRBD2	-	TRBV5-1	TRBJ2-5	CASSLRGRASSFGETQYF	TGCGCCAGCAGCTTGCGCGGGAGGGCCTCGTCGTTCGGGGAGACCCAGTACTTC
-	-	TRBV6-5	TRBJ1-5	CASSPRGRNQPQHF	TGTGCCAGCAGTCCCCGGGGGCGTAATCAGCCCCAGCATTTT
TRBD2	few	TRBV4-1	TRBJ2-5	CASSQEPGQSRLAGGQETQYF	TGCGCCAGCAGCCAAGAACCGGGACAGAGTCGACTAGCGGGTGGCCAAGAGACCCAGTACTTC
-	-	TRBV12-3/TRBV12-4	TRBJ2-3	CASRSDSGTDTQYF	TGTGCCAGCCGATCGGATAGCGGCACAGATACGCAGTATTTT
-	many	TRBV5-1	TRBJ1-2	CASSSNIPDYGYTF	TGCGCCAGCAGCTCAAACATCCCGGACTATGGCTACACCTTC
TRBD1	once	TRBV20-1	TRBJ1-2	CSANQDRVRGYTF	TGCAGTGCTAACCAGGACAGGGTTCGCGGCTACACCTTC
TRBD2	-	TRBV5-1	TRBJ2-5	CASSLAGLAGETQYF	TGCGCCAGCAGCTTGGCCGGCCTAGCGGGAGAGACCCAGTACTTC
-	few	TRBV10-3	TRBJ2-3	CAISENVRGGTDTQYF	TGTGCCATCAGTGAGAACGTCAGGGGAGGCACAGATACGCAGTATTTT
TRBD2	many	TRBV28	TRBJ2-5	CASSLRLAGEGETQYF	TGTGCCAGCAGTTTAAGGCTAGCGGGAGAAGGAGAGACCCAGTACTTC
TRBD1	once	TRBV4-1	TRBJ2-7	CASSQGGQGIYEQYF	TGCGCCAGCAGCCAGGGGGGACAGGGTATTTACGAGCAGTACTTC
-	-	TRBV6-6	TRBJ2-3	CASSYDRTTDTQYF	TGTGCCAGCAGTTACGACAGAACCACAGATACGCAGTATTTT
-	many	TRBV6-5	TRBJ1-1	CASSYYVGNTEAFF	TGTGCCAGCAGTTATTATGTCGGGAACACTGAAGCTTTCTTT
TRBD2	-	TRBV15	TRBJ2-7	CATRGRSYEQYF	TGTGCCACCCGCGGGAGATCCTACGAGCAGTACTTC
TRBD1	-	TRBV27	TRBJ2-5	CASSSTGEETQYF	TGTGCCAGCAGTTCGACAGGGGAAGAGACCCAGTACTTC
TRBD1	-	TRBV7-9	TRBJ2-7	CVSSNRDRGYEQYF	TGTGTCAGCAGCAACCGGGACAGGGGTTACGAGCAGTACTTC
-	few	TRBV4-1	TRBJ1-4	CASSPHGSNEKLFF	TGCGCCAGCAGCCCGCACGGAAGTAATGAAAAACTGTTTTTT
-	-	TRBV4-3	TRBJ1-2	CASSQEGQRGYTF	TGCGCCAGCAGCCAAGAAGGGCAGCGAGGCTACACCTTC
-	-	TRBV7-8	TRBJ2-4	CASSFLGGGGRIQYF	TGTGCCAGCAGCTTTTTGGGGGGAGGGGGAAGGATTCAGTACTTC
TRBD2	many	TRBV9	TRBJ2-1	CASSVSGGIYNEQFF	TGTGCCAGCAGCGTAAGCGGGGGGATCTACAATGAGCAGTTCTTC
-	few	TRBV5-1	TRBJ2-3	CASSSTYTDTQYF	TGCGCCAGCAGCTCGACGTACACAGATACGCAGTATTTT
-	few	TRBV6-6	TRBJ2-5	CASSYASGTQQETQYF	TGTGCCAGCAGTTACGCGTCCGGGACACAACAAGAGACCCAGTACTTC
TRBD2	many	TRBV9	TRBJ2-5	CASSVSGTSMETQYF	TGTGCCAGCAGCGTCTCCGGGACTAGCATGGAGACCCAGTACTTC
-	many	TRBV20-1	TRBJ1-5	CSARDSNQPQHF	TGCAGTGCTAGGGATAGCAATCAGCCCCAGCATTTT
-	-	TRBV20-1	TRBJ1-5	CSALAMVARSYSNQPQHF	TGCAGTGCTTTGGCTATGGTCGCCCGTTCTTATAGCAATCAGCCCCAGCATTTT
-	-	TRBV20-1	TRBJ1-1	CSAIGLTNTEAFF	TGCAGTGCCATAGGGTTGACGAACACTGAAGCTTTCTTT